Below are 5 T cell receptor beta chains sequenced from a single sample in a study of vaccination effects on CD4 cells after COVID-19. Under the ViraFEST assay, PBMC were stimulated with viral peptide pools so that antigen-specific CD4+ T cells expanded. Sequencing was performed afterwards. It was after approximately 10 days of culture that CD4+ T cells were isolated. Two doses of BNT162b2 or mRNA-1273 vaccine were administered to participants. Data came from immunoSEQ multiplex PCR; TCRdb stores just in-frame clones and leaves some out. The sample yields around 16,000 clones, almost 70% seen once. What these receptors recognize is not known. Here the sequenced sample was CD4+ T cells from PBMCs cultured with SARS-CoV-2 spike peptides, taken after COVID-19 vaccination. The receptors originated from a human donor who received a COVID-19 vaccine.

To note about this clone: Distinct nucleotide sequences in the sample also encode this CDR3. V is TRBV11-3 and J is TRBJ2-7; D is unclear. The CDR3 runs to 13 residues. CDR1 SGHNT and CDR2 YENEEA come from the germline V gene. V dropped 4 bases and J dropped 0 bases, with 7 bases sitting between them. CDR3: CASSSGLSYEQYF. In nucleotides, the CDR3 is TGTGCCAGCAGCTCCGGGCTCTCCTACGAGCAGTACTTC.

This clone is medium-sized. V gene TRBV6-6 combines with J gene TRBJ2-1; 7 bases line up with TRBD2. CDR1 is MNHNY and CDR2 is SVGAGI in the germline V gene (reference sequence). The CDR3 is 15 residues long. J lost 9 bases, V lost 6 bases, and 14 bases had no gene match. The CDR3 coding sequence is TGTGCCAGCAGACCCCAGGGCGGGAGATTCGGTGAGCAGTTCTTC. The encoded protein is CASRPQGGRFGEQFF.

This clone has only a few counts. The chain carries TRBV9 and TRBJ1-2; D gene uncertain. The CDR3 has 13 amino acids. CDR1 SGDLS and CDR2 YYNGEE come from the germline V gene. Between the trimmed V and J ends, which lost 3 bases and 4 bases, there was a span of 10 bases. CDR3 amino acids: CASSARTGYGYTF. CDR3 nucleotides: TGTGCCAGCAGCGCCCGGACGGGCTATGGCTACACCTTC.

The rearrangement uses TRBV19 and TRBJ2-1; 11 bases map to TRBD2. Germline trimming cut 4 bases from V and 5 bases from J; bases unmatched to any gene: 1. The CDR3 sequence is 14 residues long. Germline V CDR1 and CDR2: LNHDA, SQIVND (reference sequence). CDR3 sequence reads: CASSRLAGNNEQFF. The CDR3 DNA reads as TGTGCCAGTAGTAGACTAGCGGGGAACAATGAGCAGTTCTTC. The variable domain in full, with the rest retrieved from reference TRBV19 and TRBJ2-1, is DGGITQSPKYLFRKEGQNVTLSCEQNLNHDAMYWYRQDPGQGLRLIYYSQIVNDFQKGDIAEGYSVSREKKESFPLTVTSAQKNPTAFYLCASSRLAGNNEQFFGPGTRLTVL.

The CDR3 region is CAWSVEGLRYEQYF. The DNA of the CDR3 is TGTGCCTGGAGTGTGGAGGGGCTCCGCTACGAGCAGTACTTC. The rearrangement uses TRBV30 and TRBJ2-7, with D possibly being TRBD2 (6 bases). The CDR3 totals 14 residues. V dropped 0 bases and J dropped 3 bases, with 12 bases sitting between them. The germline V gene encodes CDR1 GTSNPN and CDR2 SVGIG (reference sequence).